This T cell receptor (beta chain) is drawn from a study of blood T cells in healthy people across ages. V was shortened by 6 bases and J by 0 bases, with 14 bases between the two germline ends. The germline gives CDR1 MNHEY, CDR2 SVGAGI. This CDR3 region has 15 residues. Through a sample-barcoded 5' primer and a J-beta primer mix, a second PCR was run for roughly 7 to 11 cycles. From the 5' RACE reads, TCRdb called clonotypes with MiXCR, one entry per CDR3 protein. The table shows roughly 680,000 distinct CDR3 sequences, with more than 45% occurring only once. Overall study results and limits: Naive and antigen-experienced cells could not be conclusively compared, given unsorted PBMCs. As age increased, TCR beta diversity per million T cells fell in a roughly linear fashion. Naive T cell percentage showed a strong correlation with the diversity of TCR beta.

There were healthy Caucasian individuals from Russia, aged about 6 to 95, serving as donors. Note on this clonotype: What it binds is not known.

Sequencing was carried out using blood. The clonotype originates from a woman aged 80 or over in good health. The J gene is TRBJ2-5, the V gene TRBV6-5, with D maybe TRBD1 (5 bases). The CDR3 bases are TGTGCCAGCAGCCCTTTTCCGGACAACCAAGAGACCCAGTACTTC. It codes for CASSPFPDNQETQYF.